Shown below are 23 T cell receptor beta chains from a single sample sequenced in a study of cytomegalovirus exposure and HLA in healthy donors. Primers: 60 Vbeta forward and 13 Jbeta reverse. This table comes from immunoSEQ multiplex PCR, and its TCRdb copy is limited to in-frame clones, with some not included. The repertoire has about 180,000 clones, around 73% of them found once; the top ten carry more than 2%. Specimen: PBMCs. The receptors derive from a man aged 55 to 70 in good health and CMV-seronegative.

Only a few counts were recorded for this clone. CDR3 sequence: CASLQTGPNYGYTF. CDR3 nucleotides: TGTGCCAGCCTACAGACAGGACCTAACTATGGCTACACCTTC. The chain couples TRBV6-6 to TRBJ1-2; TRBD1 is a possible D gene (6 bases). CDR1 and CDR2 (germline): MNHNY, SVGAGI (reference sequence). The CDR3 runs to 14 residues. V lost 8 bases, J lost 0 bases, and 13 bases lay in between.

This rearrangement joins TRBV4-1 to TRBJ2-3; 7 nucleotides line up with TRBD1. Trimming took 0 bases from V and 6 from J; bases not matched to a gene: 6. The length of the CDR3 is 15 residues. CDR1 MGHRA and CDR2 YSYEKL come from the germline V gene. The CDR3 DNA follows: TGCGCCAGCAGCCAAGATAGGGGGCGGGCGGATACGCAGTATTTT. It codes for CASSQDRGRADTQYF.

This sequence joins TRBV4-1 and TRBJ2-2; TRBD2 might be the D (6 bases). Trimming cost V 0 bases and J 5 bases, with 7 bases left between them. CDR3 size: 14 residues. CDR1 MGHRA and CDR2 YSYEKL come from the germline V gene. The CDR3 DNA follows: TGCGCCAGCAGCCAAGATCGGGGGACCGGGGAGCTGTTTTTT. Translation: CASSQDRGTGELFF.

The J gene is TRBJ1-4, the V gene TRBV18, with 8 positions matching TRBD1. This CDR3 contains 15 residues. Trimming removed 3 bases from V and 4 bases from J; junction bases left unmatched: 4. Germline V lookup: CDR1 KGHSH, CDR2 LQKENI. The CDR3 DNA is TGTGCCAGCTCACCTCAGGGGGCCATTAATGAAAAACTGTTTTTT. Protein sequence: CASSPQGAINEKLFF.

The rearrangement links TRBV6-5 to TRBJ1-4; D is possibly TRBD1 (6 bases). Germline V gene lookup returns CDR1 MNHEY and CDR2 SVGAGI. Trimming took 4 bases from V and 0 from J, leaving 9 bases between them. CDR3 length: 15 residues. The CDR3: CASSFSGATNEKLFF. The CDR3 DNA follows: TGTGCCAGCAGTTTCTCAGGGGCAACTAATGAAAAACTGTTTTTT.

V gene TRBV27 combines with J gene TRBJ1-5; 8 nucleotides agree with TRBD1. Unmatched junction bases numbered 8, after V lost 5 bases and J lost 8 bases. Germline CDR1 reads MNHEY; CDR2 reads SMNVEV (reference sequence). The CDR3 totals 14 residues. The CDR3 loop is CASSHQGARKPQHF. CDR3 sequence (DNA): TGTGCCAGCAGTCATCAGGGGGCGCGGAAGCCCCAGCATTTT.

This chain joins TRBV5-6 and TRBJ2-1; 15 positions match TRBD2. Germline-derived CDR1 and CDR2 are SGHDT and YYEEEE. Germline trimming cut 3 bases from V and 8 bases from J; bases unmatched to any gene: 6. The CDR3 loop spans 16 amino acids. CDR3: CASSWGLAGGIDEQFF. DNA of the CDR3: TGTGCCAGCAGCTGGGGACTAGCGGGGGGTATCGATGAGCAGTTCTTC.

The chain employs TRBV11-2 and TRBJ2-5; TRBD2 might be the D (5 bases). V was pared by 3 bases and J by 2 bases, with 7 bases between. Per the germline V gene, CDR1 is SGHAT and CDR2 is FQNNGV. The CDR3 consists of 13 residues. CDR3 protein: CASSFGNQETQYF. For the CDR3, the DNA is TGTGCCAGCAGCTTCGGGAATCAAGAGACCCAGTACTTC. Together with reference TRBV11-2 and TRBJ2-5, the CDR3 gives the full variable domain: EAGVAQSPRYKIIEKRQSVAFWCNPISGHATLYWYQQILGQGPKLLIQFQNNGVVDDSQLPKDRFSAERLKGVDSTLKIQPAKLEDSAVYLCASSFGNQETQYFGPGTRLLVL.

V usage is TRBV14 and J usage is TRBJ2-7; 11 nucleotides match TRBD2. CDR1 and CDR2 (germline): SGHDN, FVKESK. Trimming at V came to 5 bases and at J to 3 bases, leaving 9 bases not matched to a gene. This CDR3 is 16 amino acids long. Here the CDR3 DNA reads TGTGCCAGCAGCGGAAATAGCGGGAGGGCCCTCTACGAGCAGTACTTC. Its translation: CASSGNSGRALYEQYF.

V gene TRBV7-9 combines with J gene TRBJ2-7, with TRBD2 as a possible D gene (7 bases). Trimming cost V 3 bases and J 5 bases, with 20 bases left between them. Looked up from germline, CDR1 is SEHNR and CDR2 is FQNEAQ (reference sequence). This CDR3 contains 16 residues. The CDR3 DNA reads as TGTGCCAGCAGCTTTCCCCCTGGGGGGGGCCCCCACGAGCAGTACTTC. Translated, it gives CASSFPPGGGPHEQYF.

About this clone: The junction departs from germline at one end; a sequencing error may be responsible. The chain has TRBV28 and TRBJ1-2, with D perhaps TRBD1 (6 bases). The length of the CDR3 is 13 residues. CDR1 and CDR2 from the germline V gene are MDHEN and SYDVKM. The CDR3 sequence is CASSLWGARGYTF. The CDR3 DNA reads TGTGCCAGCAGCTTATGGGGGGCGCGAGGCTACACCTTC.

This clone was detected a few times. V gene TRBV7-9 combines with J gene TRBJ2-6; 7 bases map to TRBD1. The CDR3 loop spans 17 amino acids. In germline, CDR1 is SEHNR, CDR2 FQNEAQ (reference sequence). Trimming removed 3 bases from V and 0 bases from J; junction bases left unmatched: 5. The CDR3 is CASSFSGGSSGANVLTF. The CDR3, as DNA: TGTGCCAGCAGCTTCTCAGGGGGTAGCTCTGGGGCCAACGTCCTGACTTTC.

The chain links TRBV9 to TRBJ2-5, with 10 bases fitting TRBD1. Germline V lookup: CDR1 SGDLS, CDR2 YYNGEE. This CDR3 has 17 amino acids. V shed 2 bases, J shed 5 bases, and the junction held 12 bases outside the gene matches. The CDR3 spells CASSVTPGDRGQETQYF. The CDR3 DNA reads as TGTGCCAGCAGCGTCACTCCAGGGGACAGGGGCCAGGAGACCCAGTACTTC.

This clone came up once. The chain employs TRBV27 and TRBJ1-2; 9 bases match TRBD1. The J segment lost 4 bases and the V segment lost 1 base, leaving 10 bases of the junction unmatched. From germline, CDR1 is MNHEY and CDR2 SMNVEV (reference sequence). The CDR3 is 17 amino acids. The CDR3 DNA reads TGTGCCAGCAGTTTATTTTCCGGACAGGGGTCTCTCTATGGCTACACCTTC. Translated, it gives CASSLFSGQGSLYGYTF.

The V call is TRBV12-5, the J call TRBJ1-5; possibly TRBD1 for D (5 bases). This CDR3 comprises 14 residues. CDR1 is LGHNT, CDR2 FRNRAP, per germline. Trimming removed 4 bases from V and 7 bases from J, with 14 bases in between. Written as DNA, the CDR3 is TGTGCTAGTGGTTCGGTGGCAGGGCGGCAGCCCCAGCATTTT. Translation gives CASGSVAGRQPQHF.

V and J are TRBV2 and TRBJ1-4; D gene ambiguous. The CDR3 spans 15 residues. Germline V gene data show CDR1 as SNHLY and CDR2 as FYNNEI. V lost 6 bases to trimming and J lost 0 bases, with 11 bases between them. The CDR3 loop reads CASSIHSATNEKLFF. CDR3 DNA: TGTGCCAGCAGCATCCACAGTGCAACTAATGAAAAACTGTTTTTT. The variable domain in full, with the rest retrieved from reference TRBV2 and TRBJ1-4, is EPEVTQTPSHQVTQMGQEVILRCVPISNHLYFYWYRQILGQKVEFLVSFYNNEISEKSEIFDDQFSVERPDGSNFTLKIRSTKLEDSAMYFCASSIHSATNEKLFFGSGTQLSVL.

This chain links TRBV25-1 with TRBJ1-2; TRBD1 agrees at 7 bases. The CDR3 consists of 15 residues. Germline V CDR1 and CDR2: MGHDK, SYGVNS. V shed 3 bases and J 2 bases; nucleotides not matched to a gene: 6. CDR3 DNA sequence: TGTGCCAGCAGTGATTCCGCGGGACAGAACTATGGCTACACCTTC. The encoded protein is CASSDSAGQNYGYTF.

The DNA for the CDR3 is TGTGCCACCTCCGGGACAGGGGGCCGGGAGACCCAGTACTTC. Translating gives CATSGTGGRETQYF. The V gene is TRBV19, the J gene TRBJ2-5; the match to TRBD1 covers 12 bases. This CDR3 contains 14 residues. The V and J ends lost 10 bases and 5 bases, in that order; junction bases with no gene match: 8. Germline lookup yields CDR1 LNHDA and CDR2 SQIVND (reference sequence).

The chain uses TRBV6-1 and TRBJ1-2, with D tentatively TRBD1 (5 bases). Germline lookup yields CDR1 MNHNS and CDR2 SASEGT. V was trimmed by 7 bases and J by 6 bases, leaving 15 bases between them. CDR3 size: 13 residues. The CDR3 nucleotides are TGTGCCAGCAATTGGGAGGGGAGTCATGGCTACACCTTC. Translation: CASNWEGSHGYTF.

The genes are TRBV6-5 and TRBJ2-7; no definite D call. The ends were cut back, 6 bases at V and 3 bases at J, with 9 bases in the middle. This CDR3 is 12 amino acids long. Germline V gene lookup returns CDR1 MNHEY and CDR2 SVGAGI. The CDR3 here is CASRAGFYEQYF. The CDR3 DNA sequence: TGTGCCAGCAGGGCCGGGTTCTACGAGCAGTACTTC.

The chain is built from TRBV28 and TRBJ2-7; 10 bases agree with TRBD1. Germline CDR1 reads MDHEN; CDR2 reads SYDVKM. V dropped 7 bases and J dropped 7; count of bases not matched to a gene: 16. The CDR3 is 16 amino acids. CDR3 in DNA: TGTGCCAGCACCCTAAGGGGACAGGGGCGTTTTAAAGAGCAGTACTTC. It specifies CASTLRGQGRFKEQYF.

The CDR3 nucleotides are TGTGCCAGCAGCTCGACAGCTTGGAACACAGATACGCAGTATTTT. This sequence encodes CASSSTAWNTDTQYF. This chain links TRBV5-4 with TRBJ2-3, with D perhaps matching TRBD1 (5 bases). Looked up from germline, CDR1 is SGHNT and CDR2 is YYREEE (reference sequence). Trimming left V 3 bases short and J 2 bases short, with 13 bases between. This CDR3 has 15 residues.

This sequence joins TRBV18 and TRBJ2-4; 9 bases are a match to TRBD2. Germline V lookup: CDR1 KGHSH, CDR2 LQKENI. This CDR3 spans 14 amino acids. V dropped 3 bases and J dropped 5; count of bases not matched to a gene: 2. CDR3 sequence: CASSPRTSENIQYF. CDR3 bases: TGTGCCAGCTCACCCAGGACTAGCGAAAACATTCAGTACTTC.